The 8 T cell receptor beta chains presented below share a single source sample, sequenced in a study of graft-versus-host responses after intestinal transplantation. Repertoires were generated with immunoSEQ multiplex PCR, while TCRdb's copy carries only in-frame clones and drops some. Here the sample spans about 85,000 clones, roughly four fifths being singletons. Their antigens are not known. Sequencing was performed on unstimulated CD4+ T cells sorted from spleen or lymph node cells, taken before intestinal transplant. The source of these receptors is a human donor who received an intestinal transplant.

This clone was recorded once. The gene calls are TRBV4-2 and TRBJ2-1, with 9 bases fitting TRBD1. Germline trimming cut 2 bases from V and 6 bases from J; bases unmatched to any gene: 5. Germline V CDR1 and CDR2: LGHNA, YNFKEQ. The CDR3 runs to 15 residues. The CDR3 coding sequence is TGTGCCAGCAGCCAATTGGGACAGGGCCCCAATGAGCAGTTCTTC. Its protein is CASSQLGQGPNEQFF.

The genes are TRBV21-1 and TRBJ1-4; the listed D gene, TRBD1, was not tested against the DNA. TRBV21-1 is a documented pseudogene. This CDR3 has 15 amino acids. CDR3 nucleotides: TGTGCCAATCAGCAAAGGACAGGGGGGTGGGAAAAACTGTTTTTT. Translated: CANQQRTGGWEKLFF.

The chain combines TRBV19 with TRBJ2-1; 7 bases map to TRBD2. CDR3 length: 16 amino acids. V lost 4 bases and J lost 7; bases outside the gene matches: 13. Germline CDR1 is LNHDA and CDR2 is SQIVND (reference sequence). CDR3 DNA: TGTGCCAGTAGTAGGGTGCTAGAAACTAGCGTTAATGAGCAGTTCTTC. It is translated as CASSRVLETSVNEQFF.

The chain employs TRBV10-3 and TRBJ2-5; possible D gene TRBD2, 7 bases. Germline values: CDR1 ENHRY, CDR2 SYGVKD. Trimming removed 6 bases from V and 5 bases from J, with 13 bases in between. CDR3 size: 13 residues. CDR3 region: CAISYREGETQYF. The CDR3, as DNA: TGTGCCATCAGCTACAGGGAGGGGGAGACCCAGTACTTC.

Note on this clone: Other DNA variants within this sample encode the same CDR3. The chain joins TRBV11-2 to TRBJ1-5; D is perhaps TRBD1 (5 bases). The CDR3 covers 13 residues. The V and J ends lost 5 bases and 4 bases respectively, with 9 bases between them. Germline CDR1 is SGHAT and CDR2 is FQNNGV. The CDR3 reads CASSPGRNQPQHF. CDR3 DNA: TGTGCCAGCAGCCCAGGGAGGAATCAGCCCCAGCATTTT. Full variable domain (outside the CDR3, taken from reference TRBV11-2 and TRBJ1-5): EAGVAQSPRYKIIEKRQSVAFWCNPISGHATLYWYQQILGQGPKLLIQFQNNGVVDDSQLPKDRFSAERLKGVDSTLKIQPAKLEDSAVYLCASSPGRNQPQHFGDGTRLSIL.

The chain links TRBV6-5 to TRBJ2-3; TRBD2 matches at 13 bases. Looked up from germline, CDR1 is MNHEY and CDR2 is SVGAGI. Losses at the gene ends were 6 bases for V and 6 bases for J; bases not matched to a gene: 6. The CDR3 covers 15 residues. CDR3 sequence reads: CASSRKTSGGDTQYF. The CDR3 bases are TGTGCCAGCAGCCGCAAGACTAGCGGGGGGGATACGCAGTATTTT.

This clone was counted a few times. This rearrangement joins TRBV28 to TRBJ2-7; 13 nucleotides align to TRBD2. This CDR3 is 15 amino acids long. V lost 4 bases to trimming and J lost 2 bases; unmatched junction nucleotides: 2. Germline values: CDR1 MDHEN, CDR2 SYDVKM. The CDR3 is CASSYGTSGTYEQYF. The CDR3 nucleotides read TGTGCCAGCAGTTACGGGACTAGCGGGACCTACGAGCAGTACTTC.

The chain employs TRBV5-6 and TRBJ1-1; D ambiguous. Germline values: CDR1 SGHDT, CDR2 YYEEEE. The CDR3 sequence is 15 residues long. V lost 4 bases and J 1 base, leaving 14 bases between the germline ends. CDR3 amino acids: CASSPRGRANTEAFF. In DNA, the CDR3 is TGTGCCAGCAGCCCCCGCGGGCGGGCGAACACTGAAGCTTTCTTT.